Below are 19 T cell receptor beta chains sequenced from a single sample in a study of shared clonotypes between healthy human individuals. The repertoire was sequenced with immunoSEQ multiplex PCR; TCRdb's copy has only in-frame clones and lacks some. The data contain fewer than 3 million clones, about nine tenths of them singletons. Material for sequencing was naive CD4+ T cells from PBMCs. The subset: CD45RA+ positively selected. The receptors were sampled from a man aged 18 to 35 in good health. Some clones in this sample may be carry-over from other donors' samples.

This chain joins TRBV9 and TRBJ2-3, with D maybe TRBD2 (5 bases). Germline-derived CDR1 and CDR2 are SGDLS and YYNGEE. The CDR3 totals 14 residues. V was cut by 0 bases and J by 4 bases, with 9 bases left in between. CDR3: CASSVELASDTQYF. The CDR3 DNA reads as TGTGCCAGCAGCGTAGAGCTAGCTTCAGATACGCAGTATTTT. Full variable domain (remainder filled in from reference TRBV9 and TRBJ2-3): DSGVTQTPKHLITATGQRVTLRCSPRSGDLSVYWYQQSLDQGLQFLIQYYNGEERAKGNILERFSAQQFPDLHSELNLSSLELGDSALYFCASSVELASDTQYFGPGTRLTVL.

This chain uses TRBV7-9 with TRBJ2-1; D may correspond to TRBD1 or TRBD2 (5 bases each). The germline gives CDR1 SEHNR, CDR2 FQNEAQ (reference sequence). Between the trimmed V and J ends, which lost 4 bases and 4 bases, there was a span of 17 bases. The CDR3 runs 16 residues. The CDR3 is CASSSLLGTLYNEQFF. The CDR3 DNA is TGTGCCAGCAGCTCCCTGTTAGGGACCCTATACAATGAGCAGTTCTTC.

This clone occurred once. This chain joins TRBV29-1 and TRBJ1-1; no firm D call. Looked up from germline, CDR1 is SQVTM and CDR2 is ANQGSEA. The V gene lost 0 bases and the J gene lost 1 base, with 9 bases spanning the gap. The CDR3 runs to 14 residues. CDR3 region: CSVEDRVGNTEAFF. CDR3 DNA sequence: TGCAGCGTTGAAGATCGGGTAGGGAACACTGAAGCTTTCTTT.

The chain is built from TRBV5-1 and TRBJ2-3, with D possibly TRBD2 on 6 matching bases. The germline gives CDR1 SGHRS, CDR2 YFSETQ. The CDR3 loop spans 15 amino acids. V was pared by 2 bases and J by 3 bases, with 13 bases between. The CDR3 region has the DNA TGCGCCAGCAGCTTCCGGGAGTTGTTTACAGATACGCAGTATTTT. It specifies CASSFRELFTDTQYF.

The chain employs TRBV7-2 and TRBJ2-3, with a possible D match to TRBD2 (6 bases). V was trimmed by 8 bases and J by 6 bases, leaving 12 bases between them. CDR1 SGHTA and CDR2 FQGNSA come from the germline V gene. This CDR3 comprises 12 residues. CDR3 loop: CASGPRGDTQYF. DNA of the CDR3: TGTGCCAGCGGACCCCGGGGGGATACGCAGTATTTT.

In DNA form, the CDR3 reads TGTGCCAGTAGTATAGTGTTCGTGGGGATGCACACTGAAGCTTTCTTT. Translation gives CASSIVFVGMHTEAFF. The V gene is TRBV19, the J gene TRBJ1-1; D remains ambiguous. Germline V gene data show CDR1 as LNHDA and CDR2 as SQIVND (reference sequence). CDR3 size: 16 residues. V lost 1 base and J lost 3, with 15 bases in between.

The rearrangement uses TRBV5-1 and TRBJ2-1; a possible D gene is TRBD2 (6 bases). The V gene's germline CDR1 is SGHRS and CDR2 YFSETQ. The CDR3 length is 15 residues. V was trimmed by 8 bases and J by 4 bases, leaving 19 bases between them. The CDR3 protein is CASILQAGTYNEQFF. The CDR3 DNA sequence: TGCGCCAGTATTCTCCAAGCGGGTACTTACAATGAGCAGTTCTTC.

CDR3 region: CASSIQTMGDIQYF. DNA of the CDR3: TGTGCCAGTAGTATTCAGACTATGGGGGACATTCAGTACTTC. V usage is TRBV19 and J usage is TRBJ2-4; D could derive from TRBD1 or TRBD2 (5 bases each). This CDR3 has 14 amino acids. The V gene's germline CDR1 is LNHDA and CDR2 SQIVND (reference sequence). With 3 bases removed from V and 8 bases from J, the gap between germline ends came to 14 bases.

V and J are TRBV5-5 and TRBJ2-7, with unresolved D. V lost 0 bases, J lost 0 bases, and 7 bases lay in between. Germline CDR1 and CDR2: SGHKS and YYEKEE (reference sequence). This CDR3 is 14 amino acids long. CDR3 sequence (DNA): TGTGCCAGCAGCTTGGGCAGGAGCTCCTACGAGCAGTACTTC. Translation: CASSLGRSSYEQYF.

The genes are TRBV25-1 and TRBJ1-4, with 8 bases matching TRBD1. The length of the CDR3 is 15 residues. Germline loops: CDR1 MGHDK, CDR2 SYGVNS. The junction had 8 bases not matched to a gene; V was cut back by 1 base and J by 10 bases. This CDR3 reads CASSELGQGSLKLFF. CDR3 coding DNA: TGTGCCAGCAGTGAATTAGGACAGGGATCTCTAAAACTGTTTTTT.

The gene calls are TRBV11-2 and TRBJ2-3; D may be TRBD1 (5 bases). The CDR3 totals 14 residues. In germline, CDR1 is SGHAT, CDR2 FQNNGV. Trimming removed 0 bases from V and 4 bases from J, with 8 bases in between. CDR3: CASSLDRAPDTQYF. CDR3 nucleotides: TGTGCCAGCAGCTTAGACAGGGCCCCAGATACGCAGTATTTT.

This clone is a singleton in its sample. This specimen includes other DNA sequences encoding the same CDR3. The chain uses TRBV7-8 and TRBJ2-7, with 11 bases lining up with TRBD2. The germline CDR1 and CDR2 sequences are SGHVS and FQNEAQ. V was clipped by 6 bases and J by 2 bases; unmatched bases: 6. The CDR3 spans 15 residues. The CDR3 sequence is CASSFRLAGTYEQYF. The CDR3, as DNA: TGTGCCAGCAGTTTTCGACTAGCGGGAACCTACGAGCAGTACTTC. Supplemented by reference TRBV7-8 and TRBJ2-7, the full variable domain reads GAGVSQSPRYKVAKRGQDVALRCDPISGHVSLFWYQQALGQGPEFLTYFQNEAQLDKSGLPSDRFFAERPEGSVSTLKIQRTQQEDSAVYLCASSFRLAGTYEQYFGPGTRLTVT.

The chain employs TRBV28 and TRBJ2-3, with 7 bases aligning to TRBD2. The V gene's germline CDR1 is MDHEN and CDR2 SYDVKM. The length of the CDR3 is 15 residues. J gave up 0 bases and V 8 bases, and 8 bases lay outside the gene matches. The CDR3, as DNA: TGTGCCAGCCGGGTAGCGGGCGCCAGCACAGATACGCAGTATTTT. This translates into CASRVAGASTDTQYF. Full variable domain (rest looked up from reference TRBV28 and TRBJ2-3): DVKVTQSSRYLVKRTGEKVFLECVQDMDHENMFWYRQDPGLGLRLIYFSYDVKMKEKGDIPEGYSVSREKKERFSLILESASTNQTSMYLCASRVAGASTDTQYFGPGTRLTVL.

The chain links TRBV27 to TRBJ2-4, with TRBD1 matching over 8 bases. The ends lost 2 bases at V and 3 bases at J; junction bases unmatched: 12. The CDR3 has 18 amino acids. Germline V gene data show CDR1 as MNHEY and CDR2 as SMNVEV (reference sequence). The CDR3 loop is CASSLGPTGVGVKNIQYF. CDR3 nucleotides: TGTGCCAGCAGTTTAGGGCCGACAGGGGTCGGAGTCAAAAACATTCAGTACTTC.

The V gene is TRBV5-1, the J gene TRBJ2-7; the match to TRBD2 covers 13 bases. Trimming cost V 1 base and J 6 bases; bases outside gene matches: 4. Germline V CDR1 and CDR2: SGHRS, YFSETQ. The CDR3 sequence is 15 residues long. CDR3 bases: TGCGCCAGCAGCTTGACCGGGACTAGCGGGATCGAGCAGTACTTC. Amino acid sequence: CASSLTGTSGIEQYF.

J is TRBJ1-5 and V is TRBV10-3; D gene uncertain. The germline gives CDR1 ENHRY, CDR2 SYGVKD. The V end lost 6 bases, the J end lost 5 bases, and 11 bases lay between the germline ends. The CDR3 runs 13 residues. The CDR3 region is CAIRNGPHQPQHF. CDR3 in DNA: TGTGCCATCAGGAATGGGCCTCATCAGCCCCAGCATTTT.

Of note for this clone: Other DNA sequences in the same sample also yield this CDR3. This chain joins TRBV5-1 and TRBJ1-4, with 7 bases aligning to TRBD1. Germline V gives CDR1 SGHRS, CDR2 YFSETQ. Germline trimming cut 0 bases from V and 5 bases from J; bases unmatched to any gene: 4. The CDR3 has 15 residues. The CDR3 region is CASSLAGTENEKLFF. As DNA, the CDR3 is TGCGCCAGCAGCTTGGCCGGGACAGAGAATGAAAAACTGTTTTTT.

Only one count was recorded for this clone. The genes are TRBV7-2 and TRBJ1-2; D ambiguous. Trimming shortened V by 1 base and J by 0 bases, and 12 bases separated the two germline ends. The germline V gene has CDR1 SGHTA and CDR2 FQGNSA. CDR3 length: 16 residues. The CDR3 DNA reads TGTGCCAGCAGCTTAGATGGTGGACCATCTAACTATGGCTACACCTTC. Encoded protein: CASSLDGGPSNYGYTF.

This chain's CDR3 is CAWTGGGQETQYF. CDR3 nucleotide sequence: TGTGCCTGGACGGGGGGAGGGCAAGAGACCCAGTACTTC. The rearrangement uses TRBV30 and TRBJ2-5, with 7 positions matching TRBD2. There are 13 residues in the CDR3. CDR1 is GTSNPN and CDR2 is SVGIG in the germline V gene (reference sequence). The trim removed 4 bases at V and 2 bases at J, leaving 4 bases unmatched. Filled out from reference TRBV30 and TRBJ2-5, the complete variable domain reads SQTIHQWPATLVQPVGSPLSLECTVEGTSNPNLYWYRQAAGRGLQLLFYSVGIGQISSEVPQNLSASRPQDRQFILSSKKLLLSDSGFYLCAWTGGGQETQYFGPGTRLLVL.